These T cell receptor beta chains were read from a single sample in a study of T-cell reconstitution after alpha-beta-depleted transplantation in children. TCRdb fed the PCR reads into MiXCR, producing one record per CDR3 protein. This table has about 230,000 distinct CDR3 sequences, approximately 9.8% appearing once. This sample comprised PBMCs from the stem cell graft donor, obtained from the stem cell graft. These receptor sequences come from a human donor who donated a stem cell graft to a child with SCID. Each CDR3 is given with its conserved first and last residue. The D gene is left open where the match is weak. Size values are once, few and many counts, or a class for expanded clones, and some rows have none.

J gene	clone size	D gene	V gene	CDR3 protein	CDR3 DNA
TRBJ1-2	many	TRBD1	TRBV25-1	CASSGATGVPYGYTF	TGTGCCAGCAGTGGGGCGACAGGGGTTCCCTATGGCTACACCTTC
TRBJ2-1	many	TRBD2	TRBV7-3	CASSRLANSYNEQFF	TGTGCCAGCAGTAGACTAGCGAACTCCTACAATGAGCAGTTCTTC
TRBJ2-3	many	TRBD2	TRBV12-3/TRBV12-4	CASSLTSWRGAISTDTQYF	TGTGCCAGCAGTTTAACTTCTTGGCGGGGGGCTATTTCCACAGATACGCAGTATTTT
TRBJ2-3	many	NA	TRBV3-1	CASSQATNYLYTDTQYF	TGTGCCAGCAGCCAAGCCACCAATTACTTATACACAGATACGCAGTATTTT
TRBJ2-2	many	NA	TRBV19	CASSRLLANTGELFF	TGTGCCAGTTCCCGCCTGCTAGCGAACACCGGGGAGCTGTTTTTT
TRBJ1-2	many	NA	TRBV27	CASSSDGHFNYGYTF	TGTGCCAGCAGCTCGGACGGACATTTTAACTATGGCTACACCTTC
TRBJ2-3	many	TRBD2	TRBV6-4	CASSEGGGAEDTQYF	TGTGCCAGCAGTGAGGGCGGGGGGGCGGAAGATACGCAGTATTTT
TRBJ2-3	many	NA	TRBV7-9	CASSFGRSTDTQYF	TGTGCCAGCAGCTTCGGCAGAAGCACAGATACGCAGTATTTT
TRBJ1-5	many	NA	TRBV24-1	CATSDVRGSDQPQHF	TGTGCCACCAGTGATGTTCGGGGGAGCGATCAGCCCCAGCATTTT
TRBJ1-1	NA	NA	TRBV5-1	CASSPGHVMNTEAFF	TGCGCCAGCAGCCCGGGACATGTCATGAACACTGAAGCTTTCTTT